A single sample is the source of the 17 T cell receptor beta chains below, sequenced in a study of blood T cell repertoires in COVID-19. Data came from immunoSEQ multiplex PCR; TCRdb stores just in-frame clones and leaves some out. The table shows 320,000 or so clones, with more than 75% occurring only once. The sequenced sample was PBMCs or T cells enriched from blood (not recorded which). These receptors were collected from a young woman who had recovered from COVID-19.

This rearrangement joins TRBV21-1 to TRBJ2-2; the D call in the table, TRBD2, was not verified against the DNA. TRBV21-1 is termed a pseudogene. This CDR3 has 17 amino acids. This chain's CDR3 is CASSKVNASGNTGELFF. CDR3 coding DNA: TGTGCCAGCAGCAAAGTGAATGCTAGCGGGAACACCGGGGAGCTGTTTTTT.

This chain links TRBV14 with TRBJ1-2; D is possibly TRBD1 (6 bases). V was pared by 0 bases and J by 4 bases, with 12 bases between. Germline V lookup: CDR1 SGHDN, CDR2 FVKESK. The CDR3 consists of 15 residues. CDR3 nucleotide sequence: TGTGCCAGCAGCCAAGATGCGGCACAGGGCTATGGCTACACCTTC. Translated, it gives CASSQDAAQGYGYTF. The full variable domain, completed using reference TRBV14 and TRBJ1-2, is EAGVTQFPSHSVIEKGQTVTLRCDPISGHDNLYWYRRVMGKEIKFLLHFVKESKQDESGMPNNRFLAERTGGTYSTLKVQPAELEDSGVYFCASSQDAAQGYGYTFGSGTRLTVV.

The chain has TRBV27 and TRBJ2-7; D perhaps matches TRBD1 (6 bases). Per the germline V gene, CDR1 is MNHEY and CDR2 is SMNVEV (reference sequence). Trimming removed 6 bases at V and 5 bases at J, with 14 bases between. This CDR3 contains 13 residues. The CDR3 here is CASSPARGHEQYF. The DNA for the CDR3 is TGTGCCAGCAGCCCCGCCAGGGGACACGAGCAGTACTTC.

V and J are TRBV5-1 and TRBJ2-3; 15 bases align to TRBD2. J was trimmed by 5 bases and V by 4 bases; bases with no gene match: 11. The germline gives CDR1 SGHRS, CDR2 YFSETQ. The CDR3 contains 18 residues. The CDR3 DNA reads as TGCGCCAGCAGCCCGACCGGACTAGCGGGGGGGCGCAAAGATACGCAGTATTTT. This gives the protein CASSPTGLAGGRKDTQYF.

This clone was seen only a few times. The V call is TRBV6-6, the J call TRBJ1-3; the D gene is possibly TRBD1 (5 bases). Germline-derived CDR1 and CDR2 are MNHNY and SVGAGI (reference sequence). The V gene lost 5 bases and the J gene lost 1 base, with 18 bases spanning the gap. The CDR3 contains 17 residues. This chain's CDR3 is CASSLSVAGVSGNTIYF. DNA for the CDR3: TGTGCCAGCAGTCTCAGTGTCGCGGGGGTATCTGGAAACACCATATATTTT.

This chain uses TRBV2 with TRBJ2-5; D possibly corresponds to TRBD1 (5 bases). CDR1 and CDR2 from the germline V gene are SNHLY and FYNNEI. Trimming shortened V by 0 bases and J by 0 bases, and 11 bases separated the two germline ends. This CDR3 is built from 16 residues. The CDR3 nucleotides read TGTGCCAGCAGTGAAGCGCTCGGCAGGGACCAAGAGACCCAGTACTTC. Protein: CASSEALGRDQETQYF.

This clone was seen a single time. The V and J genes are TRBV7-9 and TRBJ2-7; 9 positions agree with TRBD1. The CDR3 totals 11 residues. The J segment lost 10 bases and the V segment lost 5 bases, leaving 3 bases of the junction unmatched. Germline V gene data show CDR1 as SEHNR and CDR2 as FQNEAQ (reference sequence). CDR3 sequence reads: CASSEGQGQYF. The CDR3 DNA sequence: TGTGCCAGCAGCGAGGGACAGGGACAGTACTTC.

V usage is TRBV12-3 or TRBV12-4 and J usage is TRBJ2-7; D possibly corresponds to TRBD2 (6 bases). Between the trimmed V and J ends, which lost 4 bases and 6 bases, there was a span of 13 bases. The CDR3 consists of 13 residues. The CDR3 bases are TGTGCCAGCAGTTCCGACATGGGGGGCGAGCAGTACTTC. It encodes CASSSDMGGEQYF.

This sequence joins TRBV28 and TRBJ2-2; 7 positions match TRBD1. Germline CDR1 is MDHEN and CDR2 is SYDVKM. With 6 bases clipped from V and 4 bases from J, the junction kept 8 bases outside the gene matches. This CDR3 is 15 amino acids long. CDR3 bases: TGTGCCAGCAGGCCGCCAGGGGGTCTCACCGGGGAGCTGTTTTTT. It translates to CASRPPGGLTGELFF.

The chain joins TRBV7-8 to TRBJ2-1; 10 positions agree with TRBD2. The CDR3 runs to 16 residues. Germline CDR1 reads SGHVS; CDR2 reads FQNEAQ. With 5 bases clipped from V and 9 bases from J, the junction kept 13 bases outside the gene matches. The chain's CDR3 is CASSPNPAGGPLEQFF. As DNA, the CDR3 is TGTGCCAGCAGCCCGAACCCAGCGGGGGGGCCGCTTGAGCAGTTCTTC. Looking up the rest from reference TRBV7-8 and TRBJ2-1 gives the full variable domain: GAGVSQSPRYKVAKRGQDVALRCDPISGHVSLFWYQQALGQGPEFLTYFQNEAQLDKSGLPSDRFFAERPEGSVSTLKIQRTQQEDSAVYLCASSPNPAGGPLEQFFGPGTRLTVL.

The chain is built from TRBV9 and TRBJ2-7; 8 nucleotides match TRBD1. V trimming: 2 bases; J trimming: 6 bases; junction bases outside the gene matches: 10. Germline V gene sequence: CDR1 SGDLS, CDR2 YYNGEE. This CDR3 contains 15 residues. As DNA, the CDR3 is TGTGCCAGCAGCGTGAATTGGGGACAGGCCTCCGAGCAGTACTTC. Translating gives CASSVNWGQASEQYF. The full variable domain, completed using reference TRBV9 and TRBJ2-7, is DSGVTQTPKHLITATGQRVTLRCSPRSGDLSVYWYQQSLDQGLQFLIQYYNGEERAKGNILERFSAQQFPDLHSELNLSSLELGDSALYFCASSVNWGQASEQYFGPGTRLTVT.

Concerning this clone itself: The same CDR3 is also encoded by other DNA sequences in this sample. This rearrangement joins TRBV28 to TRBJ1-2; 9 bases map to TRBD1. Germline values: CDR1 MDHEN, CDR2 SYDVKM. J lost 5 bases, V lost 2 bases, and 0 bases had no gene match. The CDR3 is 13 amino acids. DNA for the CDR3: TGTGCCAGCAGTTTAGGGACAGGGTATGGCTACACCTTC. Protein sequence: CASSLGTGYGYTF.

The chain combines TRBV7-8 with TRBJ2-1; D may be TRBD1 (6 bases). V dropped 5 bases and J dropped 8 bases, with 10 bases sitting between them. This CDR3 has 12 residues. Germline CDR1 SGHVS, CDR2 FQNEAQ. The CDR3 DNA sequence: TGTGCCAGCAGCAAGGGGGTTTATGAGCAGTTCTTC. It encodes CASSKGVYEQFF.

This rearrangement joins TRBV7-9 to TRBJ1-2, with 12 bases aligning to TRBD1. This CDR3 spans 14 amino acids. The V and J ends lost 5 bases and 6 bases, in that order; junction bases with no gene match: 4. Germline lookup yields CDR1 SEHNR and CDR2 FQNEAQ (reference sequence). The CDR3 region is CASSAGTGGNGYTF. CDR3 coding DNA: TGTGCCAGCAGCGCCGGGACAGGGGGCAATGGCTACACCTTC.

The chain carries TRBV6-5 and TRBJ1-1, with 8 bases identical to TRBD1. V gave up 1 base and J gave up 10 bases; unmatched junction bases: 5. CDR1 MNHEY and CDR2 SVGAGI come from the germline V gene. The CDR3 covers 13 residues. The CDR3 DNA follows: TGTGCCAGCAGTTACTTCGACAGGGGACCAGCTTTCTTT. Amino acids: CASSYFDRGPAFF.

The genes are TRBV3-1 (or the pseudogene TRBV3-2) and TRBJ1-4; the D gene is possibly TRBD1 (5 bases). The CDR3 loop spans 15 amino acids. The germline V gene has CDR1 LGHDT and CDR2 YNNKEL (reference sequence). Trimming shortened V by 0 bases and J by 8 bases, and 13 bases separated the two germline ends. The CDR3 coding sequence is TGTGCCAGCAGCCAAGAAACGGGCAGACAGGAAAAACTGTTTTTT. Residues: CASSQETGRQEKLFF.

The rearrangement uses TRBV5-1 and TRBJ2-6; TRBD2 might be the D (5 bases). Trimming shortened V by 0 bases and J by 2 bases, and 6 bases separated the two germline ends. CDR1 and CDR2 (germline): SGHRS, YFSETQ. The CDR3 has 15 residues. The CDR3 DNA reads TGCGCCAGCAGCTTGGTCGGGACTGGGGCCAACGTCCTGACTTTC. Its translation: CASSLVGTGANVLTF.